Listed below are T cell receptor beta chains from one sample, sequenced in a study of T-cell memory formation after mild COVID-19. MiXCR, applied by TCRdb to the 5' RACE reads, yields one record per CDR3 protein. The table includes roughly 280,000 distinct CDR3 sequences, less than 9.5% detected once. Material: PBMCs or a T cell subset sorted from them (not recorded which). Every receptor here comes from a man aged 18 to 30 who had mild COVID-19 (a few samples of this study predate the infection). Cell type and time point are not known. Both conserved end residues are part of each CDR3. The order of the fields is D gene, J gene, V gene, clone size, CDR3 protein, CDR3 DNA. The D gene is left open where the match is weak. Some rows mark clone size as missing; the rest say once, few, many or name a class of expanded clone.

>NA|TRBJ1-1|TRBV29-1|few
CSVDGLTPEAFF
TGCAGCGTTGACGGGCTTACCCCTGAAGCTTTCTTT
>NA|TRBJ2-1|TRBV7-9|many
CASSFALGEDNEQFF
TGTGCCAGCAGCTTCGCCCTCGGAGAGGACAATGAGCAGTTCTTC
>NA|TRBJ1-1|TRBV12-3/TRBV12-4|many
CASSNFHMNTEAFF
TGTGCCAGCAGTAACTTCCACATGAACACTGAAGCTTTCTTT
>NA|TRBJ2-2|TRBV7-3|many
CASSLHPANTGELFF
TGTGCCAGCAGCCTACATCCCGCGAACACCGGGGAGCTGTTTTTT
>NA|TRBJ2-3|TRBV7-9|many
CASSLWGDTDTQYF
TGTGCCAGCAGCCTCTGGGGGGACACAGATACGCAGTATTTT
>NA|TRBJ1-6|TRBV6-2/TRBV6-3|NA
CASSDSATLHF
TGTGCCAGCAGTGACAGTGCAACCCTCCACTTT
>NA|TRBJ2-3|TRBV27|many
CASSFWGEQSDTQYF
TGTGCCAGCAGTTTTTGGGGGGAGCAGTCAGATACGCAGTATTTT
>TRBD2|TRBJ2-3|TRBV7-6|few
CASSSPSGVSTDTQYF
TGTGCCAGCAGCAGCCCTAGCGGGGTTAGCACAGATACGCAGTATTTT
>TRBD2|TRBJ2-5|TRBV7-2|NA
CASSLALLAGGGWETQYF
TGTGCCAGCAGCTTAGCGCTTCTAGCGGGGGGAGGTTGGGAGACCCAGTACTTC
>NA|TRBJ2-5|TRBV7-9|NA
CASSFGGGPETQYF
TGTGCCAGCAGCTTCGGCGGGGGCCCAGAGACCCAGTACTTC
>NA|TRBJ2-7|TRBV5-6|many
CASSLLIGTNTYEQYF
TGTGCCAGCAGCTTATTGATCGGGACAAACACCTACGAGCAGTACTTC
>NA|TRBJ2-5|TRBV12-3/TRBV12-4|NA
CASSLLQGQETQYF
TGTGCCAGCAGTCTGTTACAGGGACAAGAGACCCAGTACTTC
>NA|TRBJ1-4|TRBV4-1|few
CASSQDPWGGEKLFF
TGCGCCAGCAGCCAAGACCCCTGGGGAGGGGAAAAACTGTTTTTT
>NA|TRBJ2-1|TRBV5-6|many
CASSLQGGSTYNEQFF
TGTGCCAGCAGCTTGCAAGGGGGGTCGACTTACAATGAGCAGTTCTTC
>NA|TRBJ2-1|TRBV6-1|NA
CASSELPFSGKQFF
TGTGCCAGCAGTGAGCTTCCCTTTTCGGGTAAGCAGTTCTTC
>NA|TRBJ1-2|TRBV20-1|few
CSADVNLANYGYTF
TGCAGTGCTGATGTAAACCTAGCTAACTATGGCTACACCTTC
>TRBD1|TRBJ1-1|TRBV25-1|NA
CASSGQVRAFF
TGTGCCAGTAGCGGACAGGTTCGGGCTTTCTTT
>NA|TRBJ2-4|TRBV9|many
CASSLFGTVTNIQYF
TGTGCCAGCAGCCTCTTCGGGACCGTGACTAACATTCAGTACTTC
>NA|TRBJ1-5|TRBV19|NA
CASSIQSPTNQPQHF
TGTGCCAGTAGTATCCAGTCACCTACGAATCAGCCCCAGCATTTT
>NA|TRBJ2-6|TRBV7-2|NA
CAIKGVSGANVLTF
TGTGCCATAAAGGGGGTTTCTGGGGCCAACGTCCTGACTTTC
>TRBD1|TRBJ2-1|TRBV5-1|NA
CASSPGTAYNEQFF
TGCGCCAGCAGCCCGGGGACAGCATACAATGAGCAGTTCTTC
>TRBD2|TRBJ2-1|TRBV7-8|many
CASSLAHGGSVNEQFF
TGTGCCAGCAGCTTAGCGCACGGGGGGTCGGTCAATGAGCAGTTCTTC
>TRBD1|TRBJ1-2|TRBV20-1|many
CSATGQLNYGYTF
TGCAGTGCTACGGGACAGCTCAACTATGGCTACACCTTC
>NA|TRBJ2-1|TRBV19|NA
CASSFGKGEQFF
TGTGCCAGTAGTTTTGGGAAGGGTGAGCAGTTCTTC
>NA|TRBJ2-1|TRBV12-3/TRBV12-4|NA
CASTPSGGGASRNEQFF
TGTGCCAGCACCCCGTCCGGTGGGGGGGCCTCGAGGAATGAGCAGTTCTTC
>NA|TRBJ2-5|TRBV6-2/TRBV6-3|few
CASSSPRGIKETQYF
TGTGCCAGCAGTTCCCCCAGGGGCATAAAAGAGACCCAGTACTTC
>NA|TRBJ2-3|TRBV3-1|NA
CARSLADTQYF
TGTGCCAGAAGCCTCGCTGATACGCAGTATTTT
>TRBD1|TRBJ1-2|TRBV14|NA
CASSAGRLTGEAQDGYTF
TGTGCCAGCAGCGCCGGAAGGTTAACAGGGGAAGCGCAGGATGGCTACACCTTC